The clone carrying this T cell receptor (beta chain) was observed once. Its antigen is unknown. Clones were read by immunoSEQ multiplex PCR, and TCRdb kept only the in-frame ones, dropping some. The data hold around 80,000 clones, with around 90% observed a single time. The data are from a study of identifying expanded T cells in peripheral blood. General study findings and limits: Roughly two-week clone count variance significantly increased as total template count grew. Differentially abundant clones: roughly 1.2 between replicates, 16.4 at about 13 days, 19 to 20 at four.

CDR3 length: 19 residues. V lost 5 bases to trimming and J lost 7 bases, with 33 bases between them. Germline V gives CDR1 SGHTA, CDR2 FQGNSA. The receptor was derived from a person aged 18 to 75 in good health. The sequenced sample consisted of blood. V and J are TRBV7-2 and TRBJ2-7; either TRBD1 or TRBD2 may supply D (5 bases each). Here the CDR3 reads CASSQRRSVGTLSPGEQYF. CDR3 in DNA: TGTGCCAGCAGCCAACGCAGATCCGTTGGGACGCTATCCCCGGGAGAGCAGTACTTC. Full variable domain (missing parts from reference TRBV7-2 and TRBJ2-7): GAGVSQSPSNKVTEKGKDVELRCDPISGHTALYWYRQSLGQGLEFLIYFQGNSAPDKSGLPSDRFSAERTGGSVSTLTIQRTQQEDSAVYLCASSQRRSVGTLSPGEQYFGPGTRLTVT.